This TCR beta chain was observed in a study of tumor-infiltrating lymphocytes in oesophageal squamous cell carcinoma. A few counts support this clonotype. Each CDR3 protein is one row after TCRdb ran MiXCR on the PCR reads. The table includes about 20,000 distinct CDR3 sequences, around two fifths detected once. Sequenced material: esophageal tumor tissue. The receptor was derived from a male donor with esophageal squamous cell carcinoma.

The CDR3 here is CASSLNEGWLNEQFF. CDR3 bases: TGTGCCAGCAGCCTAAACGAGGGTTGGTTAAATGAGCAGTTCTTC. V usage is TRBV7-6 and J usage is TRBJ2-1, with a weak D call TRBD2 (5 bases). Deletions cut 5 bases from V and 7 bases from J, with 18 bases between. Germline-derived CDR1 and CDR2 are SGHVS and FNYEAQ. The CDR3 extends over 15 amino acids.